The following is a T cell receptor beta chain sequence with its context. The sample is drawn from a study of patients and donors after allogeneic stem cell transplantation. The CDR3 extends over 13 amino acids. Trimming removed 7 bases from V and 3 bases from J, with 10 bases in between. From germline, CDR1 is MDHEN and CDR2 SYDVKM. TCRdb ran MiXCR on the RT-PCR reads and lists one entry per CDR3 protein. The top ten clones hold about 58% of a sample with about 96,000 distinct CDR3 sequences, about 48% of them seen once. The specimen sequenced was blood, either unsorted or a sorted T cell fraction (not recorded which). This sequence originates from a human donor who was either an allogeneic HSCT recipient or a stem cell or donor lymphocyte infusion donor (not recorded which). It is not recorded whose cells these are; they may come from a transplant donor. The chain joins TRBV28 to TRBJ1-3; weak D call: TRBD1 (5 bases). CDR3 nucleotides: TGTGCCAGCAACGGGGGAAGTGGAAACACCATATATTTT. Translation gives CASNGGSGNTIYF.